This T cell receptor beta chain emerged from a study of T cell responses to AZD1222 COVID-19 vaccine. The study, taken as a whole, reports: Repertoires were sampled only after the peak T cell response. Only 5 or 6 AZD1222 recipients were seropositive at baseline. Spike-wide vaccine-associated CD4 TCRs dominated at 160-218 and 743-854.

CDR1 is SGHTA and CDR2 is FQGNSA in the germline V gene. CDR3 length equals 17 residues. V was cut by 1 base and J by 8 bases, with 21 bases left in between. A remark on this clone: Its antigen is unidentified.

Produced via immunoSEQ multiplex PCR; TCRdb's table is partial and in-frame only. The top ten hold approximately 19% of the sample, which has 98,000 or so clones, about 89% seen once. The J gene is TRBJ2-1, the V gene TRBV7-2; D possibly uses TRBD1 or TRBD2 (5 bases each). Sequenced material: peripheral blood, taken on day 0 of AZD1222 vaccination. The receptor was isolated from an adult in good health. The CDR3 loop reads CASSLEVWSGGSDEQFF. The DNA for the CDR3 is TGTGCCAGCAGCTTAGAGGTTTGGAGTGGGGGAAGCGATGAGCAGTTCTTC.